A single T cell receptor (beta chain) is shown here with its context. What it binds is unknown. The V gene end was trimmed by 10 bases and the J gene end by 7 bases; junction bases not matched to a gene: 8. CDR1 is MDHEN, CDR2 SYDVKM, per germline. The CDR3 runs to 14 residues. This sample stems from a study of blood T cells in healthy people across ages. Overall study findings and caveats: In older individuals, TCR beta diversity per million T cells was lower, falling roughly linearly with age. What prevented conclusive comparison of naive and antigen-experienced cells was that PBMCs were unsorted.

PBMCs, at least 6.5 million per sample, were isolated. The authors ran a second PCR of about 7 to 12 cycles using a sample-barcoded 5' primer and a J-beta primer mix. Via MiXCR, TCRdb re-called the 5' RACE reads, giving one row per CDR3 protein. The sample includes hundreds of thousands of distinct CDR3 sequences, approximately 35% of them seen just once. Specimen: blood. This TCR derives from a man younger than 35 in good health. The V and J genes are TRBV28 and TRBJ2-2; 11 bases are a match to TRBD1. The CDR3 reads CAIRTGGDYGELFF. CDR3 DNA sequence: TGTGCCATCCGGACAGGGGGCGATTACGGGGAGCTGTTTTTT.